Many counts were recorded for the clone carrying this TCR beta chain. Antigen: not known. Clinical symptoms, serum thyroxine, TRAb, thyroid ultrasound and orbital computed tomography formed the basis of diagnosis. RNA transcripts were the template, and TCR beta CDR3 regions were amplified from them. First-round RT-PCR employed HTBI primers, with a second-round multiplex PCR after it. From the multiplex PCR reads, TCRdb called clonotypes with MiXCR, one entry per CDR3 protein. The repertoire includes hundreds of thousands of distinct CDR3 sequences, about a fifth of them detected once, and 7.1% sits in the top ten. CDR1 is LNHNV, CDR2 YYDKDF, per germline (reference sequence). The CDR3 loop spans 14 amino acids. V was clipped by 3 bases and J by 4 bases, with 12 bases between them. The data belong to a study of Graves' ophthalmopathy and Graves' hyperthyroidism. Findings and limits, study-wide: Blood also harbored most expanded thyroid clonotypes above 0.001 frequency.

V usage is TRBV15 and J usage is TRBJ1-2; D perhaps matches TRBD1 (5 bases). The clonotype was recovered from a woman between 18 and 29 years old with stable Graves' hyperthyroidism. Some clones in this sample may be carry-over from other donors' samples. Sequencing used peripheral blood. Written as DNA, the CDR3 is TGTGCCACCAGCAGCCGGGGGGAGCTCTATGGCTACACCTTC. Its protein product is CATSSRGELYGYTF.